Listed below are T cell receptor beta chains from one sample, sequenced in a study of T-cell reconstitution after alpha-beta-depleted transplantation in children. MiXCR was run by TCRdb on the PCR reads, yielding one entry per CDR3 protein. The data show about 610,000 distinct CDR3 sequences, with about 10% seen just once and 3.5% to 5% held by the top ten. The sample was PBMCs from the stem cell graft donor, taken from the stem cell graft. These receptors were obtained from a human donor who donated a stem cell graft to a child with acute myeloid leukemia. Each CDR3 is given with its conserved first and last residue. A D gene is named only where the DNA matches it firmly. Size tells how often a clone was seen (once, few, many) or the class of an expanded clone, and some rows leave it out.

TRBV7-3	TRBD1	TRBJ2-3	few	TGTGCCAGCAGCCTAGCCGGGACAGCCAACACAGATACGCAGTATTTT	CASSLAGTANTDTQYF
TRBV24-1	TRBD2	TRBJ2-1	NA	TGTGCCACCAGTGATTTGCTAGCGGGAGAGGCAAATGAGCAGTTCTTC	CATSDLLAGEANEQFF
TRBV12-3/TRBV12-4	TRBD2	TRBJ2-7	few	TGTGCCAGCAAACAGGGAGGAAGCGGGAGGCCTCGCTCCTACGAGCAGTACTTC	CASKQGGSGRPRSYEQYF
TRBV7-2	NA	TRBJ2-1	many	TGTGCCAGCAGCTTACGTGTGACACCGGAGCAGTTCTTC	CASSLRVTPEQFF
TRBV29-1	TRBD2	TRBJ2-7	NA	TGCAGCGGGTTTGGCGGGAGGGCCCCCTACGAGCAGTACTTC	CSGFGGRAPYEQYF
TRBV6-1	NA	TRBJ1-2	few	TGTGCCAGCAGGCACCCAGGGGTCCTCTTGGGCTACACCTTC	CASRHPGVLLGYTF
TRBV5-5	NA	TRBJ2-7	few	TGTGCCAGCAGCTTCGTGGGGGGACCTCTCTACGAGCAGTACTTC	CASSFVGGPLYEQYF
TRBV7-9	TRBD1	TRBJ2-1	NA	TGTGCCAGCAGCAACCCGGGACAGTATAACAATGAGCAGTTCTTC	CASSNPGQYNNEQFF
TRBV5-1	NA	TRBJ2-7	many	TGCGCCAGCAGTACAAGCCCGGGACAAGGTGACACGCGGCAGTACTTC	CASSTSPGQGDTRQYF
TRBV20-1	NA	TRBJ1-4	NA	TGCAGTGCTAGAGATCTACTATCGGGTACAACTAATGAAAAACTGTTTTTT	CSARDLLSGTTNEKLFF
TRBV20-1	TRBD2	TRBJ2-7	few	TGCAGTGCTATTCCGGGACTAGCGGGAGGCCGCGAGCAGTACTTC	CSAIPGLAGGREQYF
TRBV5-1	TRBD1	TRBJ2-1	NA	TGCGCCAGCACCCCGACAGGGATTTCCTACAATGAGCAGTTCTTC	CASTPTGISYNEQFF
TRBV5-1	TRBD1	TRBJ2-4	NA	TGCGCCAGCAGCTTGGAGGGACAGGGGGCAAACATTCAGTACTTC	CASSLEGQGANIQYF
TRBV3-1	NA	TRBJ2-7	NA	TGTGCCAGCAGCCGCCGTCCCGGTTCCTACGAGCAGTACTTC	CASSRRPGSYEQYF
TRBV5-6	TRBD2	TRBJ2-1	NA	TGTGCCAGCAGCTCGACCCTATATAGCGGGAATGAGCAGTTCTTC	CASSSTLYSGNEQFF
TRBV7-2	NA	TRBJ2-1	many	TGTGCCAGCAGCTTAGGCCCCTTAGAGCAGTTCTTC	CASSLGPLEQFF
TRBV7-2	NA	TRBJ2-1	once	TGTGCCAGCAGCTTAGTCGCGGGGCACTCCTACAATGAGCAGTTCTTC	CASSLVAGHSYNEQFF
TRBV29-1	TRBD1	TRBJ1-2	NA	TGCAGCGTTGCGGCGGGACAGGGGGCTTTCTATGGCTACACCTTC	CSVAAGQGAFYGYTF
TRBV2	TRBD2	TRBJ2-1	NA	TGTGCCAGCAGACACGGGTTAGCGGGGACCTTCAATGAGCAGTTCTTC	CASRHGLAGTFNEQFF
TRBV20-1	TRBD1	TRBJ1-2	many	TGCAGTGCTACGAAACAGGGGGTCCCTAACTATGGCTACACCTTC	CSATKQGVPNYGYTF
TRBV9	TRBD2	TRBJ2-1	NA	TGTGCCAGCAGCTCCGCTACCGGGACTAGCGGGAGGGCCGGGCCCAATGAGCAGTTCTTC	CASSSATGTSGRAGPNEQFF
TRBV4-2	NA	TRBJ1-1	few	TGTGCCAGCAGCCAAGGATTAATGGACACTGAAGCTTTCTTT	CASSQGLMDTEAFF
TRBV29-1	TRBD2	TRBJ2-3	many	TGCAGCGGGTCGGGACTAGCGGAAAGACCCACAGATACGCAGTATTTT	CSGSGLAERPTDTQYF
TRBV4-2	TRBD2	TRBJ2-7	NA	TGTGCCAGCAGCCAGAGGGCTAGCGGGAGCCGCGAGCAGTACTTC	CASSQRASGSREQYF
TRBV2	TRBD2	TRBJ2-1	many	TGTGCCAGCAGGAAAACCGGGACTAGCGGGACGAGGGAGCAGTTCTTC	CASRKTGTSGTREQFF
TRBV7-8	NA	TRBJ2-7	NA	TGTGCCAGCAGCTTAGGTGGCAGCCTCTCCTACGAGCAGTACTTC	CASSLGGSLSYEQYF
TRBV5-1	NA	TRBJ2-7	many	TGCGCCAGCAGCCGCATGGCTAATCCTCCCATGGACGAGCAGTACTTC	CASSRMANPPMDEQYF
TRBV6-1	NA	TRBJ1-3	many	TGTGCCAGCAGTCCCATCGTAGGGCAGACCTCTGGAAACACCATATATTTT	CASSPIVGQTSGNTIYF
TRBV12-3/TRBV12-4	TRBD1	TRBJ2-7	many	TGTGCCAGCAGTACCGGGACAGGGGGCGAAGTAGTTTTGCAGTACTTC	CASSTGTGGEVVLQYF
TRBV28	TRBD1	TRBJ2-7	NA	TGTGCCAGCAGTTCAACCCACGGACAGGAGGTCTACGAGCAGTACTTC	CASSSTHGQEVYEQYF
TRBV6-2/TRBV6-3	TRBD2	TRBJ2-1	many	TGTGCCAGCAGTTACCATACTAGCGGAAGAGCGTTCTTC	CASSYHTSGRAFF
TRBV6-5	NA	TRBJ2-1	once	TGTGCCAGCAGTTCTCTTCGTCTAACCATCAATGAGCAGTTCTTC	CASSSLRLTINEQFF
TRBV20-1	NA	TRBJ2-1	few	TGCAGTGTAAATAGGGGGGGCAATGAGCAGTTCTTC	CSVNRGGNEQFF
TRBV20-1	NA	TRBJ2-7	many	TGCAGTGCCCCGGCCAGGGCCTACGAGCAGTACTTC	CSAPARAYEQYF
TRBV5-1	TRBD2	TRBJ2-7	NA	TGCGCCAGCAGCTTGACCGGGACTAGCCCCTACGAGCAGTACTTC	CASSLTGTSPYEQYF
TRBV29-1	NA	TRBJ2-1	few	TGCAGCGTTGTGGGGGAGGTTGGGAAAGTGTACAATGAGCAGTTCTTC	CSVVGEVGKVYNEQFF
TRBV28	TRBD1	TRBJ2-5	NA	TGTGCCAGCCGGACAGGGAAGGGCCAAGAGACCCAGTACTTC	CASRTGKGQETQYF
TRBV25-1	TRBD1	TRBJ1-5	few	TGTGCCAGCGAGTCCGGGACAGGGGAGAGCAATCAGCCCCAGCATTTT	CASESGTGESNQPQHF
TRBV5-6	NA	TRBJ2-7	few	TGTGCCAGCAGCTTGGGCGCCAGGGTCACCTACGAGCAGTACTTC	CASSLGARVTYEQYF
TRBV12-3/TRBV12-4	TRBD2	TRBJ2-2	NA	TGTGCCAGCAGTCCCACACGGCTAGCGGGAGGTGCCGGGGAGCTGTTTTTT	CASSPTRLAGGAGELFF
TRBV7-3	NA	TRBJ2-7	few	TGTGCCAGCAGCTTATTGGGGGATCGCGACGAGCAGTACTTC	CASSLLGDRDEQYF
TRBV18	NA	TRBJ1-4	NA	TGTGCCAGCTCAAAGCAAGCCTCAACTAATGAAAAACTGTTTTTT	CASSKQASTNEKLFF
TRBV29-1	NA	TRBJ2-3	many	TGCAGCGTTGAAGGAACAGGCCTTCGCACAGATACGCAGTATTTT	CSVEGTGLRTDTQYF
TRBV20-1	TRBD1	TRBJ1-1	few	TGCAGTGCTAGTGCGGGACAGTTGAACACTGAAGCTTTCTTT	CSASAGQLNTEAFF
TRBV11-2	NA	TRBJ2-1	many	TGTGCCAGCAGCTATTTGGCGGACTACAATGAGCAGTTCTTC	CASSYLADYNEQFF
TRBV7-2	TRBD1	TRBJ1-6	few	TGTGCCAGCAGCCTAGCGCAGGGGGACTCACCCCTCCACTTT	CASSLAQGDSPLHF
TRBV11-1	NA	TRBJ1-2	few	TGTGCCAGCAGCTATAGTAAGGGGCGGCGGCTGACCTCCTATGGCTACACCTTC	CASSYSKGRRLTSYGYTF
TRBV20-1	TRBD2	TRBJ2-7	few	TGCAGTGCTAGAGTGGACGGGGGGTCCGAGCAGTACTTC	CSARVDGGSEQYF